The T cell receptor beta chain described here comes from a study of T cell responses to AZD1222 COVID-19 vaccine. Study findings and constraints: Donors were mostly white British, more females; clonal diversity possibly underestimated. Nearly half of the spike-specific TCRs reportedly recognize variant regions that carry no mutations.

About this clone: Its antigen is not identified.

The method was immunoSEQ multiplex PCR; TCRdb's version includes in-frame clones alone and lacks a portion of them. The sample has about 160,000 clones; around 89% are singletons. This sequence was found in an adult in good health. The material was peripheral blood, obtained on day 0 of AZD1222 vaccination.

The CDR3 loop is CASSQDLRVGNTEAFF. The CDR3 bases are TGTGCCAGCAGCCAAGATCTGAGGGTTGGGAACACTGAAGCTTTCTTT. The gene calls are TRBV3-1 (or the pseudogene TRBV3-2) and TRBJ1-1; D is uncertain. Deletions cut 0 bases from V and 1 base from J, with 12 bases between. This CDR3 is built from 16 residues. CDR1 LGHDT and CDR2 YNNKEL come from the germline V gene (reference sequence).